A single T cell receptor (beta chain) is shown here with its context. Antigen specificity is unknown. The CDR3 has 14 amino acids. Trimming removed 6 bases from V and 5 bases from J, with 14 bases in between. Germline assignment: CDR1 SGHTA and CDR2 FQGNSA. For the second PCR, which ran for about 7 to 12 cycles, a sample-barcoded 5' primer and a J-beta primer mix were used. TCRdb redid the calling of the 5' RACE reads with MiXCR, one entry per CDR3 protein. This sample has about 1.8 million distinct CDR3 sequences, with 49% found just once. The data were taken from a study of blood T cells in healthy people across ages. Study outcomes and limitations: Calculation of diversity from one million T cells yielded estimates considered to be underestimates. Naive and antigen-experienced cells were not separated, limiting conclusive comparison. Long-lived donors exceeded aged donors in naive CD4+ cells and diversity.

The sequenced material came from blood. This TCR came from a woman in her 40s in good health. This chain uses TRBV7-2 with TRBJ2-1; TRBD1 is a possible D gene (6 bases). Written as DNA, the CDR3 is TGTGCCAGCAGTCAGACCGGGACAAACAATGAGCAGTTCTTC. Protein product: CASSQTGTNNEQFF.